This TCR beta chain derives from a study of PD-1 blockade in mismatch repair-deficient tumors. Mismatch repair deficiency was confirmed in all patients, by PCR or immunohistochemistry. Libraries were prepared by immunoSEQ multiplex PCR; TCRdb keeps only in-frame clonotypes and omits some of them. Of fewer than 100,000 clones listed, around 85% are singletons. This clone was seen only once. The source of this sequence is an adult with mismatch repair-deficient cancer. Sequenced here: peripheral blood, sampled 12 weeks after starting pembrolizumab.

The DNA of the CDR3 is TGTGCCATCAGTGAAGCGGCTAGCGGGAACTACAATGAGCAGTTCTTC. Translation: CAISEAASGNYNEQFF. V gene TRBV10-3 combines with J gene TRBJ2-1; TRBD2 agrees at 9 bases. V shed 3 bases, J shed 3 bases, and the junction held 6 bases outside the gene matches. The CDR3 extends over 16 amino acids. Germline V gives CDR1 ENHRY, CDR2 SYGVKD.